The 31 T cell receptor beta chains below come from one sample, sequenced in a study of cytomegalovirus exposure and HLA in healthy donors. Both 60 Vbeta primers and 13 Jbeta primers went into the PCR. Measured with immunoSEQ multiplex PCR; TCRdb has only the in-frame clones, and not every one. The table has 110,000 to 150,000 clones, over 75% seen once. Material: PBMCs. Receptors originate from a woman aged 25-40 years in good health and CMV-seronegative.

The rearrangement uses TRBV5-1 and TRBJ2-1, with TRBD2 as a possible D gene (7 bases). Trimming stripped 3 bases from V and 7 bases from J, with 26 bases between. Germline V gives CDR1 SGHRS, CDR2 YFSETQ. This CDR3 is 18 amino acids long. The CDR3 here is CASSWGLAVLSGGNEQFF. CDR3 in DNA: TGCGCCAGCAGCTGGGGGCTAGCGGTTCTTTCCGGAGGAAATGAGCAGTTCTTC.

The V call is TRBV4-3, the J call TRBJ1-4; D gene unclear. Looked up from germline, CDR1 is LGHNA and CDR2 is YSLEER. The CDR3 is made up of 14 amino acids. The V end was cut by 2 bases, the J end by 12 bases, with 16 bases between. The CDR3 nucleotides read TGCGCCAGCAGCCAACGTACTTTTCATCGAGAACTGTTTTTT. Its translation: CASSQRTFHRELFF.

V is TRBV4-3 and J is TRBJ2-1; TRBD2 matches 7 bases. This CDR3 has 17 amino acids. Germline assignment: CDR1 LGHNA and CDR2 YSLEER. V lost 0 bases, J lost 4 bases, and 9 bases stayed unmatched. CDR3: CASSQDVRGGFYNEQFF. In DNA, the CDR3 is TGCGCCAGCAGCCAAGATGTTAGGGGAGGGTTTTACAATGAGCAGTTCTTC.

This sequence joins TRBV19 and TRBJ1-5; 7 positions match TRBD1. The germline CDR1 and CDR2 sequences are LNHDA and SQIVND (reference sequence). The CDR3 has 14 residues. J gave up 0 bases and V 6 bases, and 2 bases lay outside the gene matches. CDR3 in amino acids: CASSQGGSNQPQHF. Here the CDR3 DNA reads TGTGCCAGTAGCCAGGGGGGTAGCAATCAGCCCCAGCATTTT. The variable domain in full, completed from reference TRBV19 and TRBJ1-5, reads DGGITQSPKYLFRKEGQNVTLSCEQNLNHDAMYWYRQDPGQGLRLIYYSQIVNDFQKGDIAEGYSVSREKKESFPLTVTSAQKNPTAFYLCASSQGGSNQPQHFGDGTRLSIL.

The chain is built from TRBV7-3 and TRBJ2-7; 9 bases are a match to TRBD1. The trim removed 3 bases at V and 7 bases at J, leaving 7 bases unmatched. Looked up from germline, CDR1 is SGHTA and CDR2 is FQGTGA. CDR3 size: 14 residues. CDR3 DNA: TGTGCCAGCAGCTTTACAGGGGGCGCGGGGGAGCAGTACTTC. It translates to CASSFTGGAGEQYF. Together with reference TRBV7-3 and TRBJ2-7, the CDR3 gives the full variable domain: GAGVSQTPSNKVTEKGKYVELRCDPISGHTALYWYRQSLGQGPEFLIYFQGTGAADDSGLPNDRFFAVRPEGSVSTLKIQRTERGDSAVYLCASSFTGGAGEQYFGPGTRLTVT.

This chain connects TRBV9 to TRBJ1-2; maybe TRBD1 (6 bases). The germline V and J ends were trimmed by 0 bases and 4 bases, with 10 bases remaining between them. This CDR3 is 14 amino acids long. Germline V CDR1 and CDR2: SGDLS, YYNGEE. The CDR3 sequence is CASSVDGTLYGYTF. As DNA, the CDR3 is TGTGCCAGCAGCGTAGATGGGACACTCTATGGCTACACCTTC. Full variable domain (outside the CDR3, taken from reference TRBV9 and TRBJ1-2): DSGVTQTPKHLITATGQRVTLRCSPRSGDLSVYWYQQSLDQGLQFLIQYYNGEERAKGNILERFSAQQFPDLHSELNLSSLELGDSALYFCASSVDGTLYGYTFGSGTRLTVV.

This chain links TRBV4-3 with TRBJ1-1; D call uncertain. Germline CDR1 LGHNA, CDR2 YSLEER. The CDR3 runs 12 residues. The V gene lost 0 bases and the J gene lost 8 bases, with 7 bases spanning the gap. This CDR3 is CASSQEGGEAFF. The CDR3 DNA reads TGCGCCAGCAGCCAAGAAGGCGGGGAAGCTTTCTTT.

The V and J genes are TRBV2 and TRBJ2-2, with 7 bases lining up with TRBD1. Losses at the gene ends were 7 bases for V and 4 bases for J; bases not matched to a gene: 9. CDR3 length: 15 amino acids. Germline values: CDR1 SNHLY, CDR2 FYNNEI. This chain's CDR3 is CASTRGQSATGELFF. CDR3 sequence (DNA): TGTGCCAGCACTCGGGGACAGAGTGCCACCGGGGAGCTGTTTTTT.

V is TRBV5-4 and J is TRBJ2-5; no definite D call. CDR3 length equals 15 residues. Germline V lookup: CDR1 SGHNT, CDR2 YYREEE (reference sequence). The ends were cut back, 1 base at V and 5 bases at J, with 15 bases in the middle. The CDR3 bases are TGTGCCAGCAGCTTGATTGGCAGAGGTCAGGAGACCCAGTACTTC. This codes for CASSLIGRGQETQYF.

V is TRBV4-2 and J is TRBJ1-1; 8 bases fit TRBD1. Germline V gene data show CDR1 as LGHNA and CDR2 as YNFKEQ. Trimming removed 0 bases from V and 6 bases from J; junction bases left unmatched: 9. The CDR3 totals 16 residues. As DNA, the CDR3 is TGTGCCAGCAGCCAAGACCCCGGGACAGGAGACCCTGAAGCTTTCTTT. This codes for CASSQDPGTGDPEAFF.

J is TRBJ2-1 and V is TRBV11-2, with 9 bases fitting TRBD2. The CDR3 spans 16 residues. From germline, CDR1 is SGHAT and CDR2 FQNNGV. With V trimmed by 0 bases and J by 4 bases, 4 bases remained unmatched. Here the CDR3 reads CASSLDASGVYNEQFF. CDR3 bases: TGTGCCAGCAGCTTAGACGCTAGCGGGGTGTACAATGAGCAGTTCTTC.

A few counts support this clone. The chain joins TRBV18 to TRBJ2-7, with a possible D match to TRBD2 (5 bases). The V end was cut by 3 bases, the J end by 5 bases, with 17 bases between. The CDR3 covers 15 residues. From germline, CDR1 is KGHSH and CDR2 LQKENI. CDR3: CASSPEALNAHEQYF. Here the CDR3 DNA reads TGTGCCAGCTCACCGGAGGCTCTCAACGCCCACGAGCAGTACTTC.

A few counts support this clone. V gene TRBV5-4 combines with J gene TRBJ2-1, with 8 bases aligning to TRBD1. J lost 6 bases, V lost 0 bases, and 5 bases had no gene match. The CDR3 loop spans 15 amino acids. Germline V gene sequence: CDR1 SGHNT, CDR2 YYREEE (reference sequence). The CDR3 bases are TGTGCCAGCAGCTTGGGACAGGGGAAGTTCAATGAGCAGTTCTTC. Its protein product is CASSLGQGKFNEQFF.

In the case of this clone: Other DNA sequences in the same sample also yield this CDR3. The chain carries TRBV30 and TRBJ1-2, with D hard to call. V gave up 0 bases and J gave up 7 bases, with 12 bases separating them. Looked up from germline, CDR1 is GTSNPN and CDR2 is SVGIG (reference sequence). This CDR3 has 13 residues. CDR3 amino acids: CAWSVPEGFGYTF. The CDR3, as DNA: TGTGCCTGGAGTGTACCGGAGGGATTTGGCTACACCTTC.

This chain joins TRBV5-1 and TRBJ2-7; 9 bases map to TRBD1. CDR3 size: 15 residues. The germline V gene encodes CDR1 SGHRS and CDR2 YFSETQ. V shed 2 bases, J shed 5 bases, and the junction held 8 bases outside the gene matches. Written as DNA, the CDR3 is TGCGCCAGCAGCTTCCGGGCGGACAGGGGCCACGAGCAGTACTTC. It yields the protein CASSFRADRGHEQYF.

V gene TRBV11-3 combines with J gene TRBJ2-4; 9 bases line up with TRBD1. V shed 4 bases, J shed 7 bases, and the junction held 14 bases outside the gene matches. Germline CDR1 and CDR2: SGHNT and YENEEA. The CDR3 consists of 17 residues. The CDR3 DNA reads as TGTGCCAGCAGCTCTCGGGGACAGGGTGAGGCGGATAACATTCAGTACTTC. This encodes CASSSRGQGEADNIQYF.

The CDR3 coding sequence is TGTGCCAGTAGTATAGATCCGACAGGGGTTGTGGCTTTCTTT. It is translated as CASSIDPTGVVAFF. V is TRBV19 and J is TRBJ1-1; TRBD1 matches 8 bases. Germline trimming cut 0 bases from V and 11 bases from J; bases unmatched to any gene: 8. This CDR3 region has 14 residues. Germline CDR1 reads LNHDA; CDR2 reads SQIVND (reference sequence).

The chain couples TRBV27 to TRBJ1-3, with TRBD1 matching 7 bases. CDR3 length: 16 residues. Looked up from germline, CDR1 is MNHEY and CDR2 is SMNVEV (reference sequence). The ends lost 5 bases at V and 1 base at J; junction bases unmatched: 8. CDR3 nucleotides: TGTGCCAGCAGTCCCCAACAGGGGCAATCTGGAAACACCATATATTTT. Its translation is CASSPQQGQSGNTIYF.

The rearrangement joins TRBV30 to TRBJ1-3; 9 positions match TRBD1. The germline gives CDR1 GTSNPN, CDR2 SVGIG (reference sequence). The ends lost 7 bases at V and 4 bases at J; junction bases unmatched: 2. This CDR3 has 12 residues. CDR3 DNA sequence: TGTGCCTCGACAGGGGGAGGAAACACCATATATTTT. Translated: CASTGGGNTIYF.

This rearrangement joins TRBV7-2 to TRBJ1-6, with D hard to call. The V gene's germline CDR1 is SGHTA and CDR2 FQGNSA. The V and J ends lost 1 base and 7 bases respectively, with 5 bases between them. The CDR3 consists of 13 residues. CDR3 region: CASSLGANSPLHF. CDR3 DNA sequence: TGTGCCAGCAGCTTAGGCGCGAATTCACCCCTCCACTTT.

The chain employs TRBV5-6 and TRBJ2-7; D gene uncertain. The CDR3 is 14 residues long. Germline-derived CDR1 and CDR2 are SGHDT and YYEEEE. V lost 4 bases and J lost 7, with 18 bases in between. The CDR3 region has the DNA TGTGCCAGCAGCGAGACCAGAGAACTGGAGGAGCAGTACTTC. This gives the protein CASSETRELEEQYF.

V is TRBV9 and J is TRBJ1-1; weak D call: TRBD1 (6 bases). This CDR3 is built from 15 residues. V lost 4 bases and J lost 0, with 13 bases in between. Germline CDR1 reads SGDLS; CDR2 reads YYNGEE. The CDR3 nucleotides are TGTGCCAGCAGCTTACAGGGAAATATGAACACTGAAGCTTTCTTT. Translation: CASSLQGNMNTEAFF.

The chain combines TRBV18 with TRBJ2-7, with 8 nucleotides matching TRBD2. Germline assignment: CDR1 KGHSH and CDR2 LQKENI. There are 15 residues in the CDR3. The trim removed 3 bases at V and 6 bases at J, leaving 10 bases unmatched. CDR3 sequence reads: CASSPGIAGSGEQYF. Written as DNA, the CDR3 is TGTGCCAGCTCACCTGGGATAGCGGGGTCTGGCGAGCAGTACTTC.

The V gene is TRBV27, the J gene TRBJ2-1, with D maybe TRBD1 (6 bases). The CDR3 contains 13 residues. From germline, CDR1 is MNHEY and CDR2 SMNVEV (reference sequence). V lost 10 bases and J 8 bases, leaving 18 bases between the germline ends. CDR3 amino acids: CATYQLQGDEQFF. In DNA form, the CDR3 reads TGTGCCACTTATCAGTTACAGGGCGATGAGCAGTTCTTC.

The chain has TRBV21-1 and TRBJ1-1; the D call in the table, TRBD1, was not verified against the DNA. TRBV21-1 is tagged as a pseudogene. The CDR3 has 12 amino acids. The CDR3 coding sequence is TGTGCCAGCAGGACAGGGAACACTGAAGCTTTCTTT. Translation gives CASRTGNTEAFF.

This clone was picked up a small number of times. The chain carries TRBV15 and TRBJ1-5, with 8 bases that match TRBD1. V gave up 3 bases and J gave up 6 bases; unmatched junction bases: 10. The CDR3 sequence is 16 residues long. Germline V CDR1 and CDR2: LNHNV, YYDKDF (reference sequence). CDR3 amino acids: CATSSDQGARAQPQHF. The CDR3 nucleotides read TGTGCCACCAGCAGTGATCAGGGGGCGCGGGCTCAGCCCCAGCATTTT.

The J gene is TRBJ1-2, the V gene TRBV10-2; the D gene is possibly TRBD1 (5 bases). The CDR3 has 14 amino acids. V was clipped by 6 bases and J by 8 bases, with 19 bases between them. Per the germline V gene, CDR1 is WSHSY and CDR2 is SAAADI. The CDR3 protein is CASSALRGAGGYTF. CDR3 DNA sequence: TGCGCCAGCAGCGCTCTGCGGGGCGCGGGCGGCTACACCTTC.

This chain connects TRBV18 to TRBJ1-5; 9 bases are a match to TRBD1. The germline V gene has CDR1 KGHSH and CDR2 LQKENI. This CDR3 region has 15 residues. V shed 5 bases and J 2 bases; nucleotides not matched to a gene: 4. The CDR3 region has the DNA TGTGCCAGCTCATTGGACAGGGGTGGCAATCAGCCCCAGCATTTT. Protein sequence: CASSLDRGGNQPQHF.

The chain is built from TRBV4-2 and TRBJ1-2; D not resolved. The CDR3 loop spans 16 amino acids. The germline V gene has CDR1 LGHNA and CDR2 YNFKEQ. The V end lost 0 bases, the J end lost 0 bases, and 11 bases lay between the germline ends. CDR3 amino acids: CASSQDLPEANYGYTF. The DNA of the CDR3 is TGTGCCAGCAGCCAAGATCTGCCAGAGGCTAACTATGGCTACACCTTC.

This chain links TRBV5-6 with TRBJ1-3; perhaps TRBD1 as D (6 bases). The V gene's germline CDR1 is SGHDT and CDR2 YYEEEE. The V end was cut by 6 bases, the J end by 0 bases, with 13 bases between. The CDR3 is 15 residues long. The CDR3 coding sequence is TGTGCCAGCACCCTTACAGGGTTCTCTGGAAACACCATATATTTT. This codes for CASTLTGFSGNTIYF.

A single count supports this clone. This sequence joins TRBV2 and TRBJ1-3; 7 positions agree with TRBD1. Trimming took 7 bases from V and 6 from J; bases not matched to a gene: 6. Looked up from germline, CDR1 is SNHLY and CDR2 is FYNNEI. This CDR3 region has 13 residues. CDR3 nucleotide sequence: TGTGCCAGCACCAGACAGGGAGTAAACACCATATATTTT. This codes for CASTRQGVNTIYF.